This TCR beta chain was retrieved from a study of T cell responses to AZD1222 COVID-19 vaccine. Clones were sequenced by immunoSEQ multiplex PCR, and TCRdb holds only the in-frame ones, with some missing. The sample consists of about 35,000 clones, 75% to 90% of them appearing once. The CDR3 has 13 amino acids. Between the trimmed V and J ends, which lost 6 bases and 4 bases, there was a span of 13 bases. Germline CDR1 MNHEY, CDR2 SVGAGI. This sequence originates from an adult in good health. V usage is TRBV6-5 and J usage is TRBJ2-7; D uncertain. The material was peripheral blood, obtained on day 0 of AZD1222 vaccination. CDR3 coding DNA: TGTGCCAGCAGCCCGGGCGGCTCGTACGAGCAGTACTTC. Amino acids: CASSPGGSYEQYF.